The 27 T cell receptor beta chains reported below all come from one sample, sequenced in a study of shared clonotypes between healthy human individuals. Clones were sequenced by immunoSEQ multiplex PCR, and TCRdb holds only the in-frame ones, with some missing. The data show some 200,000 clones, with roughly 91% seen just once and around 0.072% held by the top ten. Sequenced sample: naive CD4+ T cells sorted from blood. Subset of the sample: CD45RA+ positively selected. The receptors come from a woman aged 25 to 45 in good health.

The rearrangement uses TRBV5-6 and TRBJ1-4; D gene ambiguous. V lost 4 bases and J 5 bases, leaving 15 bases between the germline ends. This CDR3 is built from 15 residues. The germline CDR1 and CDR2 sequences are SGHDT and YYEEEE. CDR3 amino acids: CASSLRARGNEKLFF. The CDR3, as DNA: TGTGCCAGCAGCCTCAGAGCCAGAGGAAATGAAAAACTGTTTTTT.

V is TRBV16 and J is TRBJ2-3, with 7 nucleotides matching TRBD2. V dropped 1 base and J dropped 0; count of bases not matched to a gene: 7. This CDR3 region has 17 residues. Germline CDR1 and CDR2: KGHSY and FQNENV. CDR3 sequence: CASSQFAGLGSTDTQYF. The CDR3 bases are TGTGCCAGCAGCCAATTCGCAGGACTAGGGAGCACAGATACGCAGTATTTT.

This clone has only a few counts. The V and J genes are TRBV7-2 and TRBJ1-3; D remains ambiguous. The CDR3 runs 12 residues. V lost 7 bases and J lost 6, with 10 bases in between. The germline V gene has CDR1 SGHTA and CDR2 FQGNSA. The CDR3 DNA reads TGTGCCAGCAATCACGGTCAAAACACCATATATTTT. It translates to CASNHGQNTIYF.

J is TRBJ1-2 and V is TRBV5-6; the D gene is possibly TRBD1 (6 bases). The V gene's germline CDR1 is SGHDT and CDR2 YYEEEE. The CDR3 totals 13 residues. V was trimmed by 2 bases and J by 12 bases, leaving 17 bases between them. CDR3 sequence: CASSFWGAGGHTF. Written as DNA, the CDR3 is TGTGCCAGCAGCTTTTGGGGGGCTGGAGGCCACACCTTC.

Here the CDR3 reads CASSHARADKNTEAFF. CDR3 bases: TGTGCCAGCAGTCACGCCAGGGCGGACAAGAACACTGAAGCTTTCTTT. The chain joins TRBV4-2 to TRBJ1-1; weak D call: TRBD1 (5 bases). The V gene lost 6 bases and the J gene lost 1 base, with 18 bases spanning the gap. The germline CDR1 and CDR2 sequences are LGHNA and YNFKEQ. This CDR3 contains 16 residues.

The chain is built from TRBV2 and TRBJ2-1, with D perhaps matching TRBD1 or TRBD2 (5 bases each). This CDR3 region has 14 residues. CDR1 SNHLY and CDR2 FYNNEI come from the germline V gene. V was pared by 4 bases and J by 7 bases, with 14 bases between. The CDR3 DNA sequence: TGTGCCAGCAGTGTGTTGGGGGAAGGGAATGAGCAGTTCTTC. Residues: CASSVLGEGNEQFF.

V is TRBV27 and J is TRBJ2-1, with 11 bases fitting TRBD1. J gave up 6 bases and V 6 bases, and 4 bases lay outside the gene matches. The germline V gene has CDR1 MNHEY and CDR2 SMNVEV (reference sequence). The CDR3 extends over 14 amino acids. CDR3 residues: CASSRDRGGNEQFF. The DNA of the CDR3 is TGTGCCAGCAGCAGGGACAGGGGGGGCAATGAGCAGTTCTTC.

This chain uses TRBV7-3 with TRBJ1-1; a possible D gene is TRBD1 (6 bases). V was clipped by 5 bases and J by 5 bases, with 15 bases between them. Looked up from germline, CDR1 is SGHTA and CDR2 is FQGTGA. CDR3 size: 14 residues. The CDR3 coding sequence is TGTGCCAGCAGCCTCGGACAGATGGGAACTGAAGCTTTCTTT. It specifies CASSLGQMGTEAFF.

Note on this clone: A junction end diverges from the germline sequence, so it may reflect a read error. The chain recombines TRBV7-9 with TRBJ1-4; D remains ambiguous. This CDR3 has 14 amino acids. CDR1 is SEHNR and CDR2 is FQNEAQ in the germline V gene (reference sequence). The CDR3 DNA reads as TGTGCCAGCAGAATGGGAGCAACGAATGAAAAACTGTTTTTT. Amino acids: CASRMGATNEKLFF.

This chain links TRBV23-1 with TRBJ2-3; tentatively, D is TRBD1 or TRBD2 (5 bases each). TRBV23-1 is assigned to the ORF class and has an uncertain function. Trimming took 2 bases from V and 4 from J, leaving 19 bases between them. The CDR3 has 17 amino acids. The CDR3: CASSQTRDGGESDTQYF. The CDR3 DNA reads TGCGCCAGCAGTCAAACAAGGGACGGTGGGGAGTCAGATACGCAGTATTTT.

A single count supports this clone. The chain is built from TRBV11-2 and TRBJ1-1, with 10 bases identical to TRBD1. The length of the CDR3 is 16 residues. In germline, CDR1 is SGHAT, CDR2 FQNNGV. Unmatched junction bases numbered 6, after V lost 5 bases and J lost 0 bases. The CDR3 region is CASSTWDRGLNTEAFF. The CDR3 region has the DNA TGTGCCAGCAGCACTTGGGACAGGGGACTGAACACTGAAGCTTTCTTT.

The CDR3 region has the DNA TGTGCCAGCAGTGACGCAAGCGGGAGGGACGAGCAGTACTTC. Its translation is CASSDASGRDEQYF. This chain links TRBV6-1 with TRBJ2-7; 10 bases are a match to TRBD2. V lost 3 bases and J lost 5; bases outside the gene matches: 4. The CDR3 extends over 14 amino acids. Germline V CDR1 and CDR2: MNHNS, SASEGT.

This chain connects TRBV7-9 to TRBJ2-3, with TRBD2 matching over 13 bases. The CDR3 has 17 residues. Germline-derived CDR1 and CDR2 are SEHNR and FQNEAQ (reference sequence). J was trimmed by 5 bases and V by 6 bases; bases with no gene match: 11. The CDR3 bases are TGTGCCAGCAGGTTTACTAGCGGGAGGGCCGGTGGAGATACGCAGTATTTT. Encoded protein: CASRFTSGRAGGDTQYF.

The chain couples TRBV5-1 to TRBJ1-1; D is perhaps TRBD1 (6 bases). The CDR3 loop spans 14 amino acids. Germline CDR1 is SGHRS and CDR2 is YFSETQ. Trimming removed 3 bases from V and 0 bases from J, with 9 bases in between. CDR3 loop: CASSYWTVNTEAFF. The CDR3 nucleotides are TGCGCCAGCAGCTACTGGACAGTGAACACTGAAGCTTTCTTT.

The chain carries TRBV30 and TRBJ2-2, with 12 bases identical to TRBD2. Per germline, CDR1 GTSNPN and CDR2 SVGIG (reference sequence). The CDR3 is made up of 20 amino acids. V lost 0 bases to trimming and J lost 5 bases; unmatched junction nucleotides: 16. CDR3 nucleotides: TGTGCCTGGAGTGTACGAGGAACCGGACTAGCGGGAAGGTGGACCGGGGAGCTGTTTTTT. It encodes CAWSVRGTGLAGRWTGELFF.

The V and J genes are TRBV7-3 and TRBJ2-3; weak D call: TRBD1 (5 bases). V lost 6 bases and J lost 2, with 12 bases in between. The CDR3 consists of 14 residues. The germline V gene encodes CDR1 SGHTA and CDR2 FQGTGA. DNA for the CDR3: TGTGCCAGCAGTAAGGGGCAGGACACAGATACGCAGTATTTT. It yields the protein CASSKGQDTDTQYF.

V is TRBV14 and J is TRBJ2-7; D might be TRBD2 (6 bases). CDR3 length equals 15 residues. Trimming took off 4 bases at V and 2 bases at J, with 15 bases between the two ends. Germline V gene data show CDR1 as SGHDN and CDR2 as FVKESK. This CDR3 is CASSPQGGIPYEQYF. The CDR3 bases are TGTGCCAGCAGCCCCCAGGGCGGGATTCCCTACGAGCAGTACTTC.

V is TRBV19 and J is TRBJ2-7, with D unclear. This CDR3 has 14 amino acids. Trimming cost V 3 bases and J 6 bases, with 15 bases left between them. Germline V gene sequence: CDR1 LNHDA, CDR2 SQIVND (reference sequence). This chain's CDR3 is CASSMGGNSLEQYF. CDR3 DNA sequence: TGTGCCAGTAGTATGGGTGGGAATTCGCTCGAGCAGTACTTC.

The CDR3 region has the DNA TGTGCCAGCAGTTTGAGACAGTACGAGCAGTACTTC. Its translation is CASSLRQYEQYF. The chain links TRBV28 to TRBJ2-7, with a tentative D call TRBD1 (5 bases). Germline assignment: CDR1 MDHEN and CDR2 SYDVKM. CDR3 length equals 12 residues. V was pared by 3 bases and J by 4 bases, with 7 bases between.

This chain joins TRBV21-1 and TRBJ2-1; the table gives TRBD1 as D, unverified against the DNA. TRBV21-1 is labeled a pseudogene. The CDR3 covers 18 residues. Here the CDR3 DNA reads TGTGCCAGCACCTTTCTCAGACATGGGGACAGGGGTTACAATGAGCAGTTCTTC. It is translated as CASTFLRHGDRGYNEQFF.

The chain joins TRBV6-1 to TRBJ1-5; 7 bases map to TRBD1. Trimming removed 3 bases from V and 4 bases from J; junction bases left unmatched: 9. The germline gives CDR1 MNHNS, CDR2 SASEGT. This CDR3 is built from 16 residues. CDR3 nucleotide sequence: TGTGCCAGCAGTGACGCGCAGGGGGTAGGGAATCAGCCCCAGCATTTT. Its translation: CASSDAQGVGNQPQHF.

The chain is built from TRBV7-8 and TRBJ2-7; D uncertain. Germline CDR1 SGHVS, CDR2 FQNEAQ. Deletions cut 5 bases from V and 2 bases from J, with 16 bases between. The CDR3 runs to 15 residues. CDR3 amino acids: CASSAQLVGTYEQYF. CDR3 nucleotides: TGTGCCAGCAGCGCCCAGCTTGTGGGTACCTACGAGCAGTACTTC.

The DNA of the CDR3 is TGTGCCTGCGTGGTCAGGGCGACCACTGAAGCTTTCTTT. Protein product: CACVVRATTEAFF. The rearrangement uses TRBV28 and TRBJ1-1; tentatively, D is TRBD1 (5 bases). Trimming removed 11 bases from V and 4 bases from J, with 17 bases in between. This CDR3 spans 13 amino acids. CDR1 and CDR2 (germline): MDHEN, SYDVKM.

The CDR3 DNA reads TGTGCCACCAGCAGAAACAGGGGCCCTAGGCAGTTCTTC. This gives the protein CATSRNRGPRQFF. The V and J genes are TRBV15 and TRBJ2-1, with 7 bases identical to TRBD1. The V gene end was trimmed by 2 bases and the J gene end by 12 bases; junction bases not matched to a gene: 7. The CDR3 totals 13 residues. Germline lookup yields CDR1 LNHNV and CDR2 YYDKDF (reference sequence). Combining the CDR3 with reference TRBV15 and TRBJ2-1 gives the whole variable domain DAMVIQNPRYQVTQFGKPVTLSCSQTLNHNVMYWYQQKSSQAPKLLFHYYDKDFNNEADTPDNFQSRRPNTSFCFLDIRSPGLGDTAMYLCATSRNRGPRQFFGPGTRLTVL.

This sequence joins TRBV6-6 and TRBJ2-5; a weak D match, TRBD2 (6 bases). Per the germline V gene, CDR1 is MNHNY and CDR2 is SVGAGI (reference sequence). This CDR3 is built from 15 residues. The V gene lost 0 bases and the J gene lost 2 bases, with 10 bases spanning the gap. The CDR3: CASSYSQGGQETQYF. The CDR3 region has the DNA TGTGCCAGCAGTTACTCTCAGGGAGGTCAAGAGACCCAGTACTTC.

The V call is TRBV10-3, the J call TRBJ2-7; 9 bases align to TRBD1. CDR1 and CDR2 from the germline V gene are ENHRY and SYGVKD. Losses at the gene ends were 6 bases for V and 5 bases for J; bases not matched to a gene: 5. This CDR3 spans 13 amino acids. The CDR3 protein is CAIRPGTGHEQYF. The CDR3 DNA sequence: TGTGCCATCAGGCCAGGGACAGGGCACGAGCAGTACTTC.

The V gene is TRBV7-6, the J gene TRBJ1-1; D might be TRBD1 (5 bases). CDR1 is SGHVS and CDR2 is FNYEAQ in the germline V gene. The CDR3 consists of 13 residues. V lost 4 bases, J lost 3 bases, and 9 bases lay in between. CDR3 DNA: TGTGCCAGCAGCTCCGACAGAGACACTGAAGCTTTCTTT. Its protein is CASSSDRDTEAFF.